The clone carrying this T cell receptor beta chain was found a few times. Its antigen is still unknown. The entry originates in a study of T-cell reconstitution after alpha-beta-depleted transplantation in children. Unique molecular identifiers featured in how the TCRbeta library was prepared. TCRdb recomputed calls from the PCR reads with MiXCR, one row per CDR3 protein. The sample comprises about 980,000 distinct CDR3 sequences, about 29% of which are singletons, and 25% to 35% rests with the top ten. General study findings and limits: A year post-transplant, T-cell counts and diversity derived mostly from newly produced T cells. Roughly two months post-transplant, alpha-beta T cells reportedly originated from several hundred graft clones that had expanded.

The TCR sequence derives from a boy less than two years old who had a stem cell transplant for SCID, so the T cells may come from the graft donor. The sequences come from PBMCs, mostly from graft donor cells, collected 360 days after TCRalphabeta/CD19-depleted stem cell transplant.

The CDR3 loop is CASSQEGGASTDTQYF. The CDR3 nucleotides read TGCGCCAGCAGCCAAGAAGGAGGAGCGAGCACAGATACGCAGTATTTT. V usage is TRBV4-1 and J usage is TRBJ2-3, with a weak D call TRBD2 (5 bases). V was cut by 0 bases and J by 0 bases, with 10 bases left in between. CDR3 size: 16 residues. The germline V gene has CDR1 MGHRA and CDR2 YSYEKL.